What follows are 22 T cell receptor beta chains derived from one specimen sequenced in a study of T cell repertoires in cytomegalovirus infection. MiXCR was run by TCRdb on the reads, yielding one entry per CDR3 protein. The sample holds around 320,000 distinct CDR3 sequences; more than 8% are singletons and the top ten take over 3.5%. Sequencing input: PBMCs. These receptors were collected from a human donor in good health (CMV status not recorded). Some clones in this sample may be carry-over from other donors' samples.

The table lists this clonotype with many counts. The V and J genes are TRBV7-2 and TRBJ1-1, with D perhaps matching TRBD1 (5 bases). From germline, CDR1 is SGHTA and CDR2 FQGNSA. V lost 6 bases and J lost 1, with 9 bases in between. The CDR3 spans 13 residues. CDR3 protein: CASRVGPNTEAFF. CDR3 DNA sequence: TGTGCCAGCAGAGTGGGACCGAACACTGAAGCTTTCTTT.

This clonotype was seen a handful of times. This chain links TRBV7-9 with TRBJ2-1; TRBD2 might be the D (6 bases). Germline V CDR1 and CDR2: SEHNR, FQNEAQ (reference sequence). The length of the CDR3 is 15 residues. V shed 3 bases and J shed 8 bases, with 17 bases lying between them. CDR3 sequence: CASSFGGSREDEQFF. The CDR3 region has the DNA TGTGCCAGCAGCTTTGGGGGGTCCAGGGAGGATGAGCAGTTCTTC.

This clonotype was counted ten times or more. The rearrangement joins TRBV7-2 to TRBJ2-1, with D perhaps TRBD1 (8 bases). CDR1 and CDR2 (germline): SGHTA, FQGNSA. V was clipped by 5 bases and J by 5 bases, with 19 bases between them. The CDR3 covers 16 residues. The chain's CDR3 is CASSPRQGRVDNEQFF. CDR3 DNA sequence: TGTGCCAGCAGCCCAAGACAGGGGAGGGTTGACAATGAGCAGTTCTTC.

This clonotype was counted only a few times. The chain is built from TRBV4-2 and TRBJ2-7; D may be TRBD2 (6 bases). Germline CDR1 is LGHNA and CDR2 is YNFKEQ. CDR3 length: 15 amino acids. Trimming took 4 bases from V and 1 from J, leaving 14 bases between them. Written as DNA, the CDR3 is TGTGCCAGCAGCCCCTCTGGCGGGGCTTCCTACGAGCAGTACTTC. Protein sequence: CASSPSGGASYEQYF.

This clonotype turned up a few times. The chain is built from TRBV6-1 and TRBJ1-1; the D is unclear. The CDR3 has 12 residues. CDR1 is MNHNS and CDR2 is SASEGT in the germline V gene. Trimming stripped 5 bases from V and 4 bases from J, with 8 bases between. The CDR3 sequence: CASSIRITEAFF. The CDR3 bases are TGTGCCAGCAGTATTCGGATCACTGAAGCTTTCTTT.

This clonotype turned up a few times. Written as DNA, the CDR3 is TGTGCCAGCAGCGTGGACCTAGGGGGGACTGCCTACAATGAGCAGTTCTTC. Its translation is CASSVDLGGTAYNEQFF. This chain links TRBV9 with TRBJ2-1; D tentatively fits TRBD1 or TRBD2 (6 bases each). The CDR3 consists of 17 residues. Between the trimmed V and J ends, which lost 2 bases and 2 bases, there was a span of 17 bases. CDR1 is SGDLS and CDR2 is YYNGEE in the germline V gene.

The V and J genes are TRBV11-2 and TRBJ2-1, with 13 bases fitting TRBD2. Germline CDR1 and CDR2: SGHAT and FQNNGV. Germline trimming cut 7 bases from V and 0 bases from J; bases unmatched to any gene: 9. The CDR3 is 18 amino acids. CDR3: CASTIVGLAGSSYNEQFF. The CDR3 bases are TGTGCCAGCACCATAGTGGGACTAGCGGGGAGCTCCTACAATGAGCAGTTCTTC.

This clonotype was detected a few times. The rearrangement joins TRBV11-1 to TRBJ1-6; D not certain. V was pared by 4 bases and J by 11 bases, with 9 bases between. The CDR3 extends over 12 amino acids. Per the germline V gene, CDR1 is SGHAT and CDR2 is FQDESV (reference sequence). CDR3 amino acids: CASSSQYPPLHF. DNA of the CDR3: TGTGCCAGCAGCTCACAGTATCCACCCCTCCACTTT.

The rearrangement uses TRBV20-1 and TRBJ1-3, with D unclear. V shed 4 bases and J shed 1 base, with 2 bases lying between them. Germline V lookup: CDR1 DFQATT, CDR2 SNEGSKA (reference sequence). The CDR3 is 11 residues long. DNA for the CDR3: TGCAGTGCTAAATCTGGAAACACCATATATTTT. Residues: CSAKSGNTIYF.

This clonotype has at least ten counts. The genes are TRBV7-9 and TRBJ2-3, with TRBD1 matching over 7 bases. Germline V gives CDR1 SEHNR, CDR2 FQNEAQ (reference sequence). V lost 1 base and J lost 2; bases outside the gene matches: 0. The CDR3 has 14 amino acids. CDR3 sequence (DNA): TGTGCCAGCAGCTTAGAGGGGGCCACAGATACGCAGTATTTT. It yields the protein CASSLEGATDTQYF.

The genes are TRBV20-1 and TRBJ1-6, with 7 bases identical to TRBD1. V shed 6 bases and J 5 bases; nucleotides not matched to a gene: 7. The length of the CDR3 is 14 residues. Per germline, CDR1 DFQATT and CDR2 SNEGSKA (reference sequence). The CDR3 DNA reads as TGCAGTGCCCAACCCGGGACAGATAATTCACCCCTCCACTTT. This gives the protein CSAQPGTDNSPLHF.

The chain uses TRBV28 and TRBJ2-7; 7 bases line up with TRBD1. The CDR3 has 16 amino acids. V shed 6 bases, J shed 0 bases, and the junction held 11 bases outside the gene matches. Germline CDR1 reads MDHEN; CDR2 reads SYDVKM. CDR3 in DNA: TGTGCCAGCAGACCACCCCCGGGACAGAGCTCCTACGAGCAGTACTTC. This codes for CASRPPPGQSSYEQYF.

This clonotype was found many times. The rearrangement links TRBV28 to TRBJ2-1, with 8 bases aligning to TRBD2. The CDR3 has 15 residues. Germline trimming cut 2 bases from V and 6 bases from J; bases unmatched to any gene: 6. Germline values: CDR1 MDHEN, CDR2 SYDVKM. The CDR3 loop is CASSLGVAGSNEQFF. The CDR3, as DNA: TGTGCCAGCAGTTTAGGAGTAGCGGGGTCCAATGAGCAGTTCTTC. Full variable domain (rest looked up from reference TRBV28 and TRBJ2-1): DVKVTQSSRYLVKRTGEKVFLECVQDMDHENMFWYRQDPGLGLRLIYFSYDVKMKEKGDIPEGYSVSREKKERFSLILESASTNQTSMYLCASSLGVAGSNEQFFGPGTRLTVL.

This clonotype has ten or more counts. The chain has TRBV7-9 and TRBJ1-4, with a possible D match to TRBD1 (6 bases). Germline V gene sequence: CDR1 SEHNR, CDR2 FQNEAQ (reference sequence). This CDR3 comprises 14 residues. Trimming removed 8 bases at V and 8 bases at J, with 18 bases between. The CDR3 nucleotides are TGTGCCAGCGCCCGCGCGGGGGGCTTGGAAAAACTGTTTTTT. Translated, it gives CASARAGGLEKLFF.

This clonotype was recorded a few times. The CDR3 here is CASSLWVAKGFGSDTQYF. The CDR3 nucleotides are TGTGCCAGCAGTTTATGGGTCGCGAAGGGCTTTGGTTCAGATACGCAGTATTTT. This chain links TRBV28 with TRBJ2-3; D uncertain. Trimming left V 0 bases short and J 4 bases short, with 20 bases between. Germline CDR1 MDHEN, CDR2 SYDVKM. CDR3 length: 18 amino acids.

This clonotype was observed at least ten times. The chain is built from TRBV7-2 and TRBJ1-5; D possibly corresponds to TRBD1 (5 bases). Germline V gene lookup returns CDR1 SGHTA and CDR2 FQGNSA. Trimming stripped 2 bases from V and 5 bases from J, with 10 bases between. There are 14 residues in the CDR3. The CDR3 reads CASSLRDGYQPQHF. CDR3 bases: TGTGCCAGCAGCTTACGGGACGGCTATCAGCCCCAGCATTTT.

Turning to this clonotype: One junction end does not reproduce the germline sequence, and a read error may be involved. The rearrangement joins TRBV7-2 to TRBJ1-2, with D unclear. This CDR3 has 13 amino acids. Germline CDR1 is SGHTA and CDR2 is FQGNSA. CDR3 region: CASSLAGFDGYTF. The CDR3 DNA reads TGTGCCAGCAGCCTAGCCGGGTTCGATGGCTACACCTTC.

This CDR3 reads CASSFRASGGSSHNEQFF. For the CDR3, the DNA is TGTGCCAGCAGCTTTCGGGCTAGCGGGGGATCGAGCCACAATGAGCAGTTCTTC. This chain joins TRBV7-2 and TRBJ2-1; 10 bases map to TRBD2. The V segment lost 3 bases and the J segment 5 bases; nucleotides outside the gene matches: 13. CDR1 is SGHTA and CDR2 is FQGNSA in the germline V gene. There are 18 residues in the CDR3. Drawing the rest from reference TRBV7-2 and TRBJ2-1, the complete variable domain is GAGVSQSPSNKVTEKGKDVELRCDPISGHTALYWYRQSLGQGLEFLIYFQGNSAPDKSGLPSDRFSAERTGGSVSTLTIQRTQQEDSAVYLCASSFRASGGSSHNEQFFGPGTRLTVL.

This chain joins TRBV7-3 and TRBJ1-1; D gene uncertain. The CDR3 has 13 amino acids. V lost 5 bases and J 4 bases, leaving 11 bases between the germline ends. Germline values: CDR1 SGHTA, CDR2 FQGTGA. This CDR3 is CASSPVGITEAFF. Written as DNA, the CDR3 is TGTGCCAGCAGCCCGGTTGGCATCACTGAAGCTTTCTTT. Full variable domain (missing parts from reference TRBV7-3 and TRBJ1-1): GAGVSQTPSNKVTEKGKYVELRCDPISGHTALYWYRQSLGQGPEFLIYFQGTGAADDSGLPNDRFFAVRPEGSVSTLKIQRTERGDSAVYLCASSPVGITEAFFGQGTRLTVV.

This clonotype was detected ten times or more. V is TRBV29-1 and J is TRBJ2-7; D remains ambiguous. With 3 bases removed from V and 1 base from J, the gap between germline ends came to 4 bases. The CDR3 has 11 residues. CDR1 and CDR2 from the germline V gene are SQVTM and ANQGSEA. CDR3 sequence: CSVEKSYEQYF. The CDR3 coding sequence is TGCAGCGTTGAGAAGTCCTACGAGCAGTACTTC.

Ten or more counts support this clonotype. V and J are TRBV4-3 and TRBJ1-1; possibly TRBD1 for D (6 bases). The germline V gene encodes CDR1 LGHNA and CDR2 YSLEER. This CDR3 is 16 amino acids long. Between the trimmed V and J ends, which lost 0 bases and 5 bases, there was a span of 16 bases. CDR3 loop: CASSQDWGPPRTEAFF. The DNA for the CDR3 is TGCGCCAGCAGCCAAGACTGGGGGCCGCCTAGGACTGAAGCTTTCTTT.

The V gene is TRBV6-1, the J gene TRBJ1-1; D not resolved. The length of the CDR3 is 13 residues. In germline, CDR1 is MNHNS, CDR2 SASEGT. V was trimmed by 2 bases and J by 7 bases, leaving 11 bases between them. The CDR3 DNA follows: TGTGCCAGCAGTGAAAGCAGCTGGGTTGAAGCTTTCTTT. It translates to CASSESSWVEAFF.